One sample yielded the 15 T cell receptor beta chains listed below, sequenced in a study of blood T cell repertoires in COVID-19. Clones were read by immunoSEQ multiplex PCR, and TCRdb kept only the in-frame ones, dropping some. The table lists fewer than 200,000 clones, about 88% of them singletons. The sequenced sample consisted of peripheral blood. These receptor sequences come from a young man who had recovered from COVID-19.

This chain links TRBV29-1 with TRBJ1-1; 7 nucleotides agree with TRBD1. Germline trimming cut 5 bases from V and 1 base from J; bases unmatched to any gene: 4. The CDR3 contains 13 residues. The germline gives CDR1 SQVTM, CDR2 ANQGSEA. The CDR3 sequence: CSVKGTANTEAFF. The CDR3 nucleotides are TGCAGCGTTAAAGGGACAGCGAACACTGAAGCTTTCTTT.

The chain carries TRBV5-1 and TRBJ1-2; possibly TRBD1 for D (6 bases). Trimming pared 2 bases from V and 4 bases from J, leaving 12 bases between. CDR3 length: 14 amino acids. Germline V gives CDR1 SGHRS, CDR2 YFSETQ. The DNA for the CDR3 is TGCGCCAGCAGCTTCACAGGGAACCTCTATGGCTACACCTTC. This encodes CASSFTGNLYGYTF.

This chain joins TRBV7-8 and TRBJ2-7, with 11 bases identical to TRBD2. Germline V lookup: CDR1 SGHVS, CDR2 FQNEAQ. V was clipped by 5 bases and J by 3 bases; unmatched bases: 12. The CDR3 is 17 residues long. CDR3 bases: TGTGCCAGCAGCCAATACTCCGGGACTAGCGGTGTCTACGAGCAGTACTTC. It is translated as CASSQYSGTSGVYEQYF.

V is TRBV6-5 and J is TRBJ2-3; 10 nucleotides agree with TRBD2. The junction had 0 bases not matched to a gene; V was cut back by 2 bases and J by 1 base. This CDR3 comprises 15 residues. Germline CDR1 is MNHEY and CDR2 is SVGAGI. CDR3 DNA: TGTGCCAGCAGTTACGGACTAGCGGGCACAGATACGCAGTATTTT. Its translation is CASSYGLAGTDTQYF.

This clone was detected a few times. The V and J genes are TRBV7-3 and TRBJ2-7; 9 bases are shared with TRBD1. The CDR3 covers 16 residues. V was clipped by 5 bases and J by 3 bases; unmatched bases: 11. CDR1 is SGHTA, CDR2 FQGTGA, per germline. CDR3 nucleotide sequence: TGTGCCAGCAGCCTTGTACCGGGACAGGGTCTCTACGAGCAGTACTTC. It yields the protein CASSLVPGQGLYEQYF.

This clone was seen more than once but under ten times. J is TRBJ2-1 and V is TRBV4-3; TRBD2 aligns across 11 bases. The V and J ends lost 0 bases and 8 bases, in that order; junction bases with no gene match: 6. Germline V gene lookup returns CDR1 LGHNA and CDR2 YSLEER. CDR3 length: 16 residues. The CDR3 protein is CASSQDLAGGRDEQFF. The CDR3 region has the DNA TGCGCCAGCAGCCAAGATCTAGCGGGAGGTCGGGATGAGCAGTTCTTC.

V gene TRBV10-3 combines with J gene TRBJ2-7; 9 nucleotides align to TRBD1. CDR3 length: 14 amino acids. J gave up 4 bases and V 6 bases, and 7 bases lay outside the gene matches. Germline lookup yields CDR1 ENHRY and CDR2 SYGVKD. The CDR3 region has the DNA TGTGCCATCAGACACACAGGGGGCGGTTACGAGCAGTACTTC. This sequence encodes CAIRHTGGGYEQYF.

V is TRBV6-6 and J is TRBJ2-3, with 7 bases that match TRBD2. CDR3 size: 14 residues. Germline V gene sequence: CDR1 MNHNY, CDR2 SVGAGI (reference sequence). J gave up 8 bases and V 0 bases, and 5 bases lay outside the gene matches. CDR3 DNA: TGTGCCAGCAGTTACTCGGGGGGGGATGGTACGCAGTATTTT. Its translation is CASSYSGGDGTQYF.

The V gene is TRBV27, the J gene TRBJ1-1, with D perhaps TRBD1 (5 bases). CDR3 length equals 14 residues. Germline V gene sequence: CDR1 MNHEY, CDR2 SMNVEV (reference sequence). V dropped 2 bases and J dropped 2 bases, with 9 bases sitting between them. The CDR3 reads CASSLRQGNTEAFF. In nucleotides, the CDR3 is TGTGCCAGCAGTTTACGGCAGGGCAACACTGAAGCTTTCTTT.

The rearrangement links TRBV7-3 to TRBJ2-7; D perhaps matches TRBD2 (8 bases). This CDR3 is 14 amino acids long. CDR1 SGHTA and CDR2 FQGTGA come from the germline V gene. V dropped 7 bases and J dropped 2 bases, with 15 bases sitting between them. In nucleotides, the CDR3 is TGTGCCAGCATCGTTAGCGGGACAGCCTACGAGCAGTACTTC. This encodes CASIVSGTAYEQYF. Combining the CDR3 with reference TRBV7-3 and TRBJ2-7 gives the whole variable domain GAGVSQTPSNKVTEKGKYVELRCDPISGHTALYWYRQSLGQGPEFLIYFQGTGAADDSGLPNDRFFAVRPEGSVSTLKIQRTERGDSAVYLCASIVSGTAYEQYFGPGTRLTVT.

This chain connects TRBV29-1 to TRBJ1-2; TRBD1 matches at 9 bases. The germline V gene has CDR1 SQVTM and CDR2 ANQGSEA. V dropped 7 bases and J dropped 4; count of bases not matched to a gene: 7. The CDR3 has 13 residues. The CDR3 nucleotides read TGCAGCGCTGGAACAGGGGGCGGCTATGGCTACACCTTC. Translating it yields CSAGTGGGYGYTF.

The V and J genes are TRBV5-1 and TRBJ2-7, with 9 bases aligning to TRBD1. Germline trimming cut 4 bases from V and 2 bases from J; bases unmatched to any gene: 7. In germline, CDR1 is SGHRS, CDR2 YFSETQ. The CDR3 covers 15 residues. The CDR3 spells CASSGGQGVTYEQYF. In DNA form, the CDR3 reads TGCGCCAGCAGCGGGGGACAGGGTGTGACCTACGAGCAGTACTTC.

This clone was picked up a small number of times. The chain has TRBV5-1 and TRBJ1-1; D uncertain. The CDR3 is 16 residues long. The germline V gene has CDR1 SGHRS and CDR2 YFSETQ. V was cut by 2 bases and J by 0 bases, with 14 bases left in between. In nucleotides, the CDR3 is TGCGCCAGCAGCTTCCTTCAGACGGACTTGAACACTGAAGCTTTCTTT. Translation: CASSFLQTDLNTEAFF.

The rearrangement uses TRBV10-3 and TRBJ1-2; perhaps TRBD1 as D (5 bases). The CDR3 is 15 amino acids. The V and J ends lost 2 bases and 0 bases respectively, with 10 bases between them. Germline assignment: CDR1 ENHRY and CDR2 SYGVKD. CDR3 bases: TGTGCCATCAGTGAGGACAGAACAGCTAACTATGGCTACACCTTC. This gives the protein CAISEDRTANYGYTF.

This chain links TRBV7-9 with TRBJ2-1; 8 positions match TRBD2. CDR3 length: 15 residues. CDR1 and CDR2 (germline): SEHNR, FQNEAQ (reference sequence). The J segment lost 8 bases and the V segment lost 1 base, leaving 7 bases of the junction unmatched. The chain's CDR3 is CASSLVPREVDEQFF. DNA of the CDR3: TGTGCCAGCAGCTTAGTTCCGCGGGAGGTCGATGAGCAGTTCTTC.